Sequencing of this TCR beta chain was carried out in a study of cytomegalovirus exposure and HLA in healthy donors. General study results and limits: Many donors shared some public TCRs, even though most TCR sequences were rare. The authors listed approximately 160 TCR beta chains as cytomegalovirus-associated. A subsequent analysis found that TCR clusters from the first cohort also tended to co-occur in the 120 or so validation repertoires, with less than 95% of cluster scores above 0. Specificity for CMV antigens was confirmed in vitro for a few of the CMV-associated chains.

V shed 0 bases, J shed 2 bases, and the junction held 7 bases outside the gene matches. Per the germline V gene, CDR1 is SQVTM and CDR2 is ANQGSEA. This CDR3 comprises 16 residues. This clone was found once. Its target is unknown. Clones were sequenced by immunoSEQ multiplex PCR, and TCRdb holds only the in-frame ones, with some missing. The table records over 200,000 clones, about 90% of them present only once. V gene TRBV29-1 combines with J gene TRBJ2-5, with TRBD2 identical over 9 bases. The source is a woman in her twenties or thirties in good health and CMV-seronegative. Sequencing was carried out using PBMCs. The CDR3: CSVEDRGLAAQETQYF. The CDR3 coding sequence is TGCAGCGTTGAAGACCGGGGACTAGCAGCACAAGAGACCCAGTACTTC.